Listed below are T cell receptor beta chains from one sample, sequenced in a study of shared clonotypes between healthy human individuals. TCRdb's copy holds only in-frame clones and misses some; the assay was immunoSEQ multiplex PCR. The sample carries a few million clones, approximately 90% recorded once. Sequencing used naive CD4+ T cells from PBMCs. Receptor source: a man younger than 35 in good health. Some clones in this sample may be carry-over from other donors' samples. The CDR3 runs from the conserved cysteine through the conserved F or W. A D gene is named only where the DNA matches it firmly. The size entry is marked missing in some rows and otherwise reads once, few, many or a size class.

v_call: TRBV5-4; clone_size: NA; d_call: NA; j_call: TRBJ2-5; cdr3_nt: TGTGCCAGCAGCGGCCAGGGAAGCGGGGAGACCCAGTACTTC; cdr3_aa: CASSGQGSGETQYF
v_call: TRBV5-1; clone_size: NA; d_call: NA; j_call: TRBJ2-7; cdr3_nt: TGCGCCAGCAGCTCTTTCCGTGACAGAGACTACGAGCAGTACTTC; cdr3_aa: CASSSFRDRDYEQYF
v_call: TRBV18; clone_size: NA; d_call: NA; j_call: TRBJ2-5; cdr3_nt: TGTGCCAGCTCGGGAGGACAGCAAGAGACCCAGTACTTC; cdr3_aa: CASSGGQQETQYF
v_call: TRBV25-1; clone_size: few; d_call: NA; j_call: TRBJ1-2; cdr3_nt: TGTGCCAGCAGTCTGCCCAGCTATGGCTACACCTTC; cdr3_aa: CASSLPSYGYTF
v_call: TRBV9; clone_size: NA; d_call: NA; j_call: TRBJ2-3; cdr3_nt: TGTGCCAGCAGCGTAGCTCCAGGCACAGATACGCAGTATTTT; cdr3_aa: CASSVAPGTDTQYF
v_call: TRBV7-2; clone_size: NA; d_call: NA; j_call: TRBJ2-3; cdr3_nt: TGTGCCAGCAGCTTGGTGTGGGGAGATACGCAGTATTTT; cdr3_aa: CASSLVWGDTQYF
v_call: TRBV2; clone_size: NA; d_call: TRBD2; j_call: TRBJ2-1; cdr3_nt: TGTGCCAGCAGGGCCCTAGCGGGTTACAATGAGCAGTTCTTC; cdr3_aa: CASRALAGYNEQFF
v_call: TRBV30; clone_size: NA; d_call: NA; j_call: TRBJ1-1; cdr3_nt: TGTGCCTGGAGTGTCCGGGGGGGGGAAAAAGCTTTCTTT; cdr3_aa: CAWSVRGGEKAFF
v_call: TRBV5-1; clone_size: NA; d_call: NA; j_call: TRBJ2-7; cdr3_nt: TGCGCCAGCAGCTATCCGGGACTGACCGACGAGCAGTACTTC; cdr3_aa: CASSYPGLTDEQYF
v_call: TRBV18; clone_size: NA; d_call: NA; j_call: TRBJ1-2; cdr3_nt: TGTGCCACTCGGGCCGGACAGAACTATGGCTACACCTTC; cdr3_aa: CATRAGQNYGYTF
v_call: TRBV19; clone_size: NA; d_call: NA; j_call: TRBJ1-5; cdr3_nt: TGTGCCAGTAGTACGCGGGACCGAGGTAATCAGCCCCAGCATTTT; cdr3_aa: CASSTRDRGNQPQHF
v_call: TRBV6-5; clone_size: NA; d_call: TRBD2; j_call: TRBJ2-7; cdr3_nt: TGTGCCAGCAAACCGGGACTAGCGGGAGGACAGCAGTACTTC; cdr3_aa: CASKPGLAGGQQYF
v_call: TRBV4-1; clone_size: once; d_call: NA; j_call: TRBJ2-1; cdr3_nt: TGCGCCAGCAGCCAAGAGGCCGGGCGGGAAGGCTCCGATGAGCAGTTCTTC; cdr3_aa: CASSQEAGREGSDEQFF
v_call: TRBV5-8; clone_size: once; d_call: TRBD1; j_call: TRBJ2-5; cdr3_nt: TGTGCCAGCAGCGGGGGACAGGGGATTCAAGAGACCCAGTACTTC; cdr3_aa: CASSGGQGIQETQYF
v_call: TRBV21-1; clone_size: once; d_call: NA; j_call: TRBJ2-3; cdr3_nt: TGTGCCAGCAGCTTCCAGACTAGCGGATCACAAGATACGCAGTATTTT; cdr3_aa: CASSFQTSGSQDTQYF
v_call: TRBV2; clone_size: NA; d_call: TRBD2; j_call: TRBJ2-1; cdr3_nt: TGTGCCAGCATCCGACAGACGGGGGGGAGTGAGCAGTTCTTC; cdr3_aa: CASIRQTGGSEQFF
v_call: TRBV5-1; clone_size: NA; d_call: NA; j_call: TRBJ2-1; cdr3_nt: TGCGCCAGCAGGGCCACACACGAAGTGGATGAGCAGTTCTTC; cdr3_aa: CASRATHEVDEQFF
v_call: TRBV11-2; clone_size: NA; d_call: NA; j_call: TRBJ2-2; cdr3_nt: TGTGCCAGCAGCCCCCAAATCGGGGAGCTGTTTTTT; cdr3_aa: CASSPQIGELFF
v_call: TRBV7-8; clone_size: NA; d_call: TRBD1; j_call: TRBJ2-7; cdr3_nt: TGTGCCAGCAGCTTAGGGGCAGGGGGCCTCCACGAGCAGTACTTC; cdr3_aa: CASSLGAGGLHEQYF
v_call: TRBV25-1; clone_size: NA; d_call: NA; j_call: TRBJ2-3; cdr3_nt: TGTGCCAGCAGTGATTTCTCAGATACGCAGTATTTT; cdr3_aa: CASSDFSDTQYF
v_call: TRBV5-1; clone_size: NA; d_call: TRBD2; j_call: TRBJ2-2; cdr3_nt: TGCGCCAGCAGCTCTTGGACTAGCGGGAGTAACACCGGGGAGCTGTTTTTT; cdr3_aa: CASSSWTSGSNTGELFF
v_call: TRBV10-3; clone_size: NA; d_call: TRBD2; j_call: TRBJ2-3; cdr3_nt: TGTGCCATCAGTGAGTCTGGGCTAGCGGGAGTTCGTGATACGCAGTATTTT; cdr3_aa: CAISESGLAGVRDTQYF
v_call: TRBV7-2; clone_size: once; d_call: TRBD2; j_call: TRBJ2-5; cdr3_nt: TGTGCCAGCAGCCCGACCGGGACTAGCGGGAGGCGCTACCAAGAGACCCAGTACTTC; cdr3_aa: CASSPTGTSGRRYQETQYF
v_call: TRBV9; clone_size: few; d_call: NA; j_call: TRBJ1-5; cdr3_nt: TGTGCCAGCAGCGTAAACAGGGCAGGGCCCCAGCATTTT; cdr3_aa: CASSVNRAGPQHF
v_call: TRBV5-1; clone_size: NA; d_call: NA; j_call: TRBJ1-3; cdr3_nt: TGCGCCAGCAGCTTAGCAGGGAACGCTGGAAACACCATATATTTT; cdr3_aa: CASSLAGNAGNTIYF
v_call: TRBV9; clone_size: NA; d_call: NA; j_call: TRBJ1-2; cdr3_nt: TGTGCCAGCAGCGTAGTAGAGGGCGCCCCCGGCTACACCTTC; cdr3_aa: CASSVVEGAPGYTF
v_call: TRBV28; clone_size: NA; d_call: NA; j_call: TRBJ2-5; cdr3_nt: TGTGCCAGCAGTCTCGCCGGGACTGCGAAAGAGACCCAGTACTTC; cdr3_aa: CASSLAGTAKETQYF
v_call: TRBV4-3; clone_size: NA; d_call: NA; j_call: TRBJ1-3; cdr3_nt: TGCGCCAGCAGCCAATTCGCAGCGAACACCATATATTTT; cdr3_aa: CASSQFAANTIYF
v_call: TRBV5-1; clone_size: NA; d_call: NA; j_call: TRBJ2-2; cdr3_nt: TGCGCCAGCAGTTTTACAGGGACGGACACCGGGGAGCTGTTTTTT; cdr3_aa: CASSFTGTDTGELFF
v_call: TRBV19; clone_size: NA; d_call: NA; j_call: TRBJ2-7; cdr3_nt: TGTGCCAGTAGTATAGTCTTGGGAAGCTACGAGCAGTACTTC; cdr3_aa: CASSIVLGSYEQYF
v_call: TRBV4-2; clone_size: NA; d_call: TRBD1; j_call: TRBJ1-2; cdr3_nt: TGTGCCAGCAGCCAAGATCGTAGGGGGCTCGATGGCTACACCTTC; cdr3_aa: CASSQDRRGLDGYTF
v_call: TRBV6-1; clone_size: few; d_call: TRBD2; j_call: TRBJ2-5; cdr3_nt: TGTGCCAGCAGTGAAACGGCGGGAGTGCATGAGACCCAGTACTTC; cdr3_aa: CASSETAGVHETQYF
v_call: TRBV5-1; clone_size: NA; d_call: TRBD2; j_call: TRBJ2-1; cdr3_nt: TGCGCCAGCAGCTCCGGACTAGCTCCTGAGCAGTTCTTC; cdr3_aa: CASSSGLAPEQFF
v_call: TRBV27; clone_size: NA; d_call: TRBD1; j_call: TRBJ2-6; cdr3_nt: TGTGCCAGCAGTGATCCGGGACAGGGGGCCGGGGCCAACGTCCTGACTTTC; cdr3_aa: CASSDPGQGAGANVLTF
v_call: TRBV5-8; clone_size: NA; d_call: NA; j_call: TRBJ2-1; cdr3_nt: TGTGCCAGCAGCTTTCCGTGGGGACACCTCTACAATGAGCAGTTCTTC; cdr3_aa: CASSFPWGHLYNEQFF
v_call: TRBV5-1; clone_size: NA; d_call: NA; j_call: TRBJ1-2; cdr3_nt: TGCGCCAGCAGCTTGAATCACGGGTCTAACTATGGCTACACCTTC; cdr3_aa: CASSLNHGSNYGYTF
v_call: TRBV19; clone_size: NA; d_call: NA; j_call: TRBJ2-7; cdr3_nt: TGTGCCAGTAGTATAGCACACGAGCAGTACTTC; cdr3_aa: CASSIAHEQYF
v_call: TRBV6-6; clone_size: NA; d_call: TRBD2; j_call: TRBJ2-3; cdr3_nt: TGTGCCAGCACCCTTACAAGCGGGAATTGGGATACGCAGTATTTT; cdr3_aa: CASTLTSGNWDTQYF
v_call: TRBV5-6; clone_size: NA; d_call: NA; j_call: TRBJ1-1; cdr3_nt: TGTGCCAGCAGCTTGGCAGGACAGACGCTGAACACTGAAGCTTTCTTT; cdr3_aa: CASSLAGQTLNTEAFF
v_call: TRBV9; clone_size: NA; d_call: TRBD1; j_call: TRBJ2-1; cdr3_nt: TGTGCCAGCAGCGTAGGTCAGGGGGCCAGCGATGAGCAGTTCTTC; cdr3_aa: CASSVGQGASDEQFF
v_call: TRBV18; clone_size: NA; d_call: NA; j_call: TRBJ2-7; cdr3_nt: TGTGCCAGCTCACCAGGTCAGGGTTTAAACGAGCAGTACTTC; cdr3_aa: CASSPGQGLNEQYF
v_call: TRBV5-5; clone_size: NA; d_call: TRBD2; j_call: TRBJ2-1; cdr3_nt: TGTGCCAGCAGCTTTGGCGGGAGGGCCGATTACAATGAGCAGTTCTTC; cdr3_aa: CASSFGGRADYNEQFF
v_call: TRBV9; clone_size: NA; d_call: NA; j_call: TRBJ2-1; cdr3_nt: TGTGCCAGCAAAGGGGTAGTCCTACCCAGCTCCTACAATGAGCAGTTCTTC; cdr3_aa: CASKGVVLPSSYNEQFF
v_call: TRBV9; clone_size: NA; d_call: NA; j_call: TRBJ1-3; cdr3_nt: TGTGCCAGCAGCGTAGAGGGCGGCCGAAACACCATATATTTT; cdr3_aa: CASSVEGGRNTIYF
v_call: TRBV2; clone_size: NA; d_call: TRBD1; j_call: TRBJ2-7; cdr3_nt: TGTGCCAGCAGTGGACAGGGAAATTCGTACGAGCAGTACTTC; cdr3_aa: CASSGQGNSYEQYF
v_call: TRBV28; clone_size: NA; d_call: NA; j_call: TRBJ1-4; cdr3_nt: TGTGCCAGCAGCCTTCCGGGACTGCACAATGAAAAACTGTTTTTT; cdr3_aa: CASSLPGLHNEKLFF
v_call: TRBV19; clone_size: NA; d_call: TRBD2; j_call: TRBJ2-5; cdr3_nt: TGTGCCAGTAGTATACCGGGAGGGCCAGGAGAGACCCAGTACTTC; cdr3_aa: CASSIPGGPGETQYF
v_call: TRBV5-6; clone_size: NA; d_call: TRBD2; j_call: TRBJ2-2; cdr3_nt: TGTGCCAGCGGAACGGGACTAGCGAGAATTACCGGGGAGCTGTTTTTT; cdr3_aa: CASGTGLARITGELFF
v_call: TRBV2; clone_size: NA; d_call: TRBD1; j_call: TRBJ1-5; cdr3_nt: TGTGCCAGCAGCCTTACAGGGGAGCAGCCCCAGCATTTT; cdr3_aa: CASSLTGEQPQHF
v_call: TRBV28; clone_size: NA; d_call: NA; j_call: TRBJ1-2; cdr3_nt: TGTGCCAGCAGCTCCCCGGGGGTGGCTAACTATGGCTACACCTTC; cdr3_aa: CASSSPGVANYGYTF
v_call: TRBV6-5; clone_size: NA; d_call: NA; j_call: TRBJ1-3; cdr3_nt: TGTGCCAGCAGTTACTCGACAATCCCAGGAAACACCATATATTTT; cdr3_aa: CASSYSTIPGNTIYF
v_call: TRBV19; clone_size: NA; d_call: TRBD2; j_call: TRBJ2-7; cdr3_nt: TGTGCCAGTGGACCCGGGGGGGCGGACTACGAGCAGTACTTC; cdr3_aa: CASGPGGADYEQYF
v_call: TRBV27; clone_size: NA; d_call: NA; j_call: TRBJ2-3; cdr3_nt: TGTGCCAGCAGTCCCCAACTAGTAACCACCTGGTATTTT; cdr3_aa: CASSPQLVTTWYF
v_call: TRBV5-1; clone_size: few; d_call: NA; j_call: TRBJ2-3; cdr3_nt: TGCGCCAGCAGCTCGGTCCCCACAGATACGCAGTATTTT; cdr3_aa: CASSSVPTDTQYF
v_call: TRBV28; clone_size: NA; d_call: TRBD1; j_call: TRBJ1-5; cdr3_nt: TGTGCCAGCAGTAGACAGGGGAGGAATCAGCCCCAGCATTTT; cdr3_aa: CASSRQGRNQPQHF
v_call: TRBV19; clone_size: NA; d_call: TRBD2; j_call: TRBJ2-4; cdr3_nt: TGTGCCAGTTCAGCGGGAGGGGGATGGAACATTCAGTACTTC; cdr3_aa: CASSAGGGWNIQYF
v_call: TRBV6-6; clone_size: once; d_call: NA; j_call: TRBJ1-1; cdr3_nt: TGTGCCAGCCTTTCCAGGGAGGACACTGAAGCTTTCTTT; cdr3_aa: CASLSREDTEAFF
v_call: TRBV28; clone_size: NA; d_call: TRBD1; j_call: TRBJ1-4; cdr3_nt: TGTGCCAGCAGTAGTACCGGGACAGGGGCTGAAAAACTGTTTTTT; cdr3_aa: CASSSTGTGAEKLFF
v_call: TRBV6-1; clone_size: NA; d_call: TRBD1; j_call: TRBJ2-5; cdr3_nt: TGTGCCGGATCGACAGGGGTAGAGGAGACCCAGTACTTC; cdr3_aa: CAGSTGVEETQYF